This T cell receptor beta chain originates from a study of blood T cell repertoires in COVID-19. The V end lost 2 bases, the J end lost 1 base, and 25 bases lay between the germline ends. In germline, CDR1 is MNHEY, CDR2 SVGEGT. This CDR3 has 20 residues. Methods used by the authors: Quantification of nucleated cells was approximated via reference gene primer amplification. TCRdb's table, derived via immunoSEQ multiplex PCR, lists solely in-frame clones and lacks some. Clonal size and the V and J genes are those of that table, whereas D and trimming came from the DNA. The sample shows 300,000 or so clones, 90% of them seen only once.

Sequencing was carried out using PBMCs or T cells enriched from blood (not recorded which). V and J are TRBV6-2 or TRBV6-3 and TRBJ2-3, with a weak D call TRBD2 (6 bases). This clonotype originated in a man aged 55-75 years who had recovered from COVID-19. Here the CDR3 reads CASSYGDRDSKGLRTDTQYF. The CDR3 region has the DNA TGTGCCAGCAGTTACGGGGATCGGGACTCGAAAGGTCTCCGCACAGATACGCAGTATTTT.